The 2 T cell receptor beta chains below come from one sample, sequenced in a study of T cells in Graves' hyperthyroidism and ophthalmopathy. Amplified regions were TCR beta CDR3 sequences from RNA transcripts. HTBI primers were the set used in a first-round RT-PCR of the TCR CDR3. MiXCR, run by TCRdb on the multiplex PCR reads, gives a single entry per CDR3 protein. The table shows some 490,000 distinct CDR3 sequences, with about 16% occurring only once. The sample taken for sequencing was blood. The receptors here all came from a woman in her 30s with Graves' ophthalmopathy.

The V gene is TRBV7-2, the J gene TRBJ2-2; 13 bases are a match to TRBD2. The CDR3 runs to 16 residues. Germline CDR1 and CDR2: SGHTA and FQGNSA. Trimming took 4 bases from V and 4 from J; bases not matched to a gene: 3. CDR3 sequence reads: CASSSGTSGATGELFF. The CDR3 coding sequence is TGTGCCAGCAGCTCCGGGACTAGCGGGGCCACCGGGGAGCTGTTTTTT.

This clonotype was detected only a few times. This sequence joins TRBV9 and TRBJ2-2, with D unclear. Germline V gene sequence: CDR1 SGDLS, CDR2 YYNGEE. Trimming removed 0 bases from V and 2 bases from J, with 5 bases in between. This CDR3 spans 14 amino acids. The CDR3 DNA sequence: TGTGCCAGCAGCGTAGAACACAACACCGGGGAGCTGTTTTTT. Its protein is CASSVEHNTGELFF.